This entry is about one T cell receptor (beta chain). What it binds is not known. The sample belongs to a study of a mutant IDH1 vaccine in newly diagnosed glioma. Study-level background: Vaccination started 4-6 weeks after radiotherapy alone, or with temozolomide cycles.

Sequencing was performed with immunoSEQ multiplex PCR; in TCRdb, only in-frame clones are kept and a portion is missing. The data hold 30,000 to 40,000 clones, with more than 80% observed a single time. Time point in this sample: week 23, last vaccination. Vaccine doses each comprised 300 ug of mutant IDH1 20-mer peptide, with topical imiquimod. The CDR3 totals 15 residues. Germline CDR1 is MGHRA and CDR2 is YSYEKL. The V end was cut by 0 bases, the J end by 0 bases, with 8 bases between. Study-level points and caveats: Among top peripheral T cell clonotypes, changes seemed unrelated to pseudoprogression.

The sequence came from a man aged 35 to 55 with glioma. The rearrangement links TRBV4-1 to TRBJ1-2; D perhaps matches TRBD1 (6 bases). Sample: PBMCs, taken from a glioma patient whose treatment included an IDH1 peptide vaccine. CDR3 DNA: TGCGCCAGCAGCCAAGAAACAGGGCCTAACTATGGCTACACCTTC. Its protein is CASSQETGPNYGYTF.